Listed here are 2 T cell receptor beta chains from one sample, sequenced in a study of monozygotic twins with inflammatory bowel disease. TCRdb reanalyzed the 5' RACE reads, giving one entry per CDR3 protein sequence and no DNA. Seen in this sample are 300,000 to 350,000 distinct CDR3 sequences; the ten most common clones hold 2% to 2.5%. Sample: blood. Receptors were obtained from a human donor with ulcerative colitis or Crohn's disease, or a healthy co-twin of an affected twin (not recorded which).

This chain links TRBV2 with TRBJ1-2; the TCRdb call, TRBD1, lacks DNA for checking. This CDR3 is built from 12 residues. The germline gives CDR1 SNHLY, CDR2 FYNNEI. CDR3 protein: CASSRDQEGYTF.

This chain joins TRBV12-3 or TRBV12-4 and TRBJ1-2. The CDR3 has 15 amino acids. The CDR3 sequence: CTSSFNSQADYGYTF.